The rows below give T cell receptor beta chains drawn from one sample of a study of cytomegalovirus exposure and HLA in healthy donors. Sequenced by immunoSEQ multiplex PCR; TCRdb stores in-frame clones only, minus some. The profile shows about 90,000 clones, 76% of them singletons. The sequenced material came from PBMCs. The receptor set was obtained from a woman in her sixties in good health and CMV-seropositive. The CDR3 runs from the conserved cysteine through the conserved F or W. The D gene is left open where the match is weak. Some rows have no size entry. The others give once, few or many, or a class for an expanded clone.

.	TRBJ2-3	TRBD2	TRBV4-1	TGCGCCAGCAGCCAAGGGGCCAGCGGGAGACGAACAGATACGCAGTATTTT	CASSQGASGRRTDTQYF
.	TRBJ2-5	TRBD1	TRBV6-1	TGTGCCAGCCGTTTTAGGGGGCGAGAGACCCAGTACTTC	CASRFRGRETQYF
many	TRBJ1-2	TRBD1	TRBV6-5	TGTGCCAGCAGTGGGACAGCGATCGTCTCGGGCTACACCTTC	CASSGTAIVSGYTF
.	TRBJ2-3	TRBD2	TRBV10-3	TGTGCCATCAAGCGGGAGGGCAAGGATACGCAGTATTTT	CAIKREGKDTQYF
once	TRBJ2-2	TRBD2	TRBV5-5	TGTGCCAGCAGCCACTGGTATACTAGCGGGAGTACCACCGGGGAGCTGTTTTTT	CASSHWYTSGSTTGELFF
.	TRBJ2-4	.	TRBV5-1	TGCGCCAGCAGCCTTAGCGACAAAAACATTCAGTACTTC	CASSLSDKNIQYF
.	TRBJ2-2	TRBD2	TRBV5-1	TGCGCCAGCAGCTTACTAGCGGGTTCCGGGGAGCTGTTTTTT	CASSLLAGSGELFF
.	TRBJ1-2	.	TRBV9	TGTGCCAGCAGCGAAACAGCCACGGCTAACTATGGCTACACCTTC	CASSETATANYGYTF
.	TRBJ1-5	TRBD1	TRBV23-1	TGCGCCACTCCGGACAGGGAAAATCAGCCCCAGCATTTT	CATPDRENQPQHF
.	TRBJ2-5	TRBD1	TRBV5-8	TGTGCCAGCAGCGCCGGGACAGGGGACGGAGAGACCCAGTACTTC	CASSAGTGDGETQYF
.	TRBJ2-7	TRBD1	TRBV28	TGTGCCAGCAGATCTGGGACAGGACCCCCCTGGGAGCAGTACTTC	CASRSGTGPPWEQYF
.	TRBJ2-7	TRBD2	TRBV27	TGTGCCAGCAGTTCCTCCTCAGCGGGGGACTACGAGCAGTACTTC	CASSSSSAGDYEQYF
few	TRBJ2-7	TRBD1	TRBV5-1	TGCGCCAGCAGCTTTGGGGACAGGGTTGTCGAGCAGTACTTC	CASSFGDRVVEQYF
few	TRBJ1-5	.	TRBV6-1	TGTGCCAGCAGTGATCGGTATCAGCCCCAGCATTTT	CASSDRYQPQHF
.	TRBJ2-3	TRBD2	TRBV19	TGTGCCAGTAGTATCAGACTAGCGGGAGAGTTGCCAGATACGCAGTATTTT	CASSIRLAGELPDTQYF
.	TRBJ1-2	TRBD1	TRBV30	TGTGCCTGGAGTGCCGGGGAGGGGGGACAGGATTACTATGGCTACACCTTC	CAWSAGEGGQDYYGYTF
.	TRBJ2-1	TRBD2	TRBV7-6	TGTGCCAGCAGCTTTAGATGGGAAGGACTAGCGGGACTGGAAGCTGATGAGCAGTTCTTC	CASSFRWEGLAGLEADEQFF
.	TRBJ2-1	TRBD2	TRBV5-1	TGCGCCACCAGAGTGGGGCCGGGAGGAGGGAATGAGCAGTTCTTC	CATRVGPGGGNEQFF
.	TRBJ2-1	TRBD2	TRBV28	TGTGCCAGCAGTGGAACTAGCGTGACGCGGTGGAGCTCCTACAATGAGCAGTTCTTC	CASSGTSVTRWSSYNEQFF
.	TRBJ2-7	.	TRBV6-6	TGTGCCAGCAGTACCCCCAGCTCCTACGAGCAGTACTTC	CASSTPSSYEQYF
few	TRBJ1-5	.	TRBV10-3	TGTGCCACCCGGGGTGATAGCAATCAGCCCCAGCATTTT	CATRGDSNQPQHF
.	TRBJ2-7	TRBD1	TRBV6-5	TGTGCCAGCAGTCCAAACCACAGGGGGGACGAGCAGTACTTC	CASSPNHRGDEQYF
.	TRBJ2-5	TRBD1	TRBV5-8	TGTGCCAGCAGCCCCGTCGGGGCAGGGGGTACGGAGACCCAGTACTTC	CASSPVGAGGTETQYF
.	TRBJ2-7	TRBD2	TRBV13	TGTGCCAGCAGCTTAGGCGGTGGGAGGGCCGAGAACGAGCAGTACTTC	CASSLGGGRAENEQYF
.	TRBJ2-1	.	TRBV13	TGTGCCAGCAGCTTATTTGAGCTAGCCAACAATGAGCAGTTCTTC	CASSLFELANNEQFF
.	TRBJ1-5	.	TRBV11-2	TGTGCCAGCAGCTTAACCGGGAACGATCAGCCCCAGCATTTT	CASSLTGNDQPQHF
once	TRBJ2-1	.	TRBV19	TGTGCCAGTAGTTCACCAAGCGAGCGATTAGCCTACAATGAGCAGTTCTTC	CASSSPSERLAYNEQFF
.	TRBJ2-1	.	TRBV6-5	TGTGCCAGCCGGGACACATACTACAATGAGCAGTTCTTC	CASRDTYYNEQFF
.	TRBJ2-3	.	TRBV7-9	TGTGCCAGCAGCTTAGATGCGGGACTTCGCACAGATACGCAGTATTTT	CASSLDAGLRTDTQYF
.	TRBJ1-1	.	TRBV30	TGTGCCCGAAAACAGTCGGAGGATGAAGCTTTCTTT	CARKQSEDEAFF
few	TRBJ2-5	TRBD1	TRBV6-5	TGTGCCAGCAGTTATTCAGGGGGCGAAGAGACCCAGTACTTC	CASSYSGGEETQYF
.	TRBJ2-2	.	TRBV11-3	TGTGCCAGCAGCTTTAGGTTCAGGGAAAAGACCGGGGAGCTGTTTTTT	CASSFRFREKTGELFF
.	TRBJ2-1	.	TRBV30	TGTGCCTGGAGTGCCGTCGGGGTAGTTTTCCGCAATGAGCAGTTCTTC	CAWSAVGVVFRNEQFF
.	TRBJ1-5	.	TRBV7-9	TGTGCCAGCAGCCGAGGACACAATCAGCCCCAGCATTTT	CASSRGHNQPQHF
.	TRBJ2-1	TRBD2	TRBV12-5	TGTGCTAGTGGTCCTGGACTAGCGGGACACAATGAGCAGTTCTTC	CASGPGLAGHNEQFF
.	TRBJ2-1	TRBD1	TRBV5-1	TGCGCCAGCGCCGAGACAGGGGGCAGCTACAATGAGCAGTTCTTC	CASAETGGSYNEQFF
few	TRBJ1-3	.	TRBV7-9	TGTGCCAGCAGCTACCGAGGGGGAAACACCATATATTTT	CASSYRGGNTIYF
.	TRBJ2-5	.	TRBV7-6	TGTGCCAGCAGCTTAGTAGCGCTGGATCAAGAGACCCAGTACTTC	CASSLVALDQETQYF
.	TRBJ1-5	TRBD1	TRBV7-9	TGTGCCAGCAGCCGGGGACAGCCCGTAAGCCAGCCCCAGCATTTT	CASSRGQPVSQPQHF
.	TRBJ2-7	TRBD2	TRBV27	TGTGCCAGCACCTCCCTCGGGGGGAACTCCTACGAGCAGTACTTC	CASTSLGGNSYEQYF
.	TRBJ2-1	TRBD1	TRBV18	TGTGCCAGCTCATCCCGGGACAGGGCTAGCAATGAGCAGTTCTTC	CASSSRDRASNEQFF
.	TRBJ1-4	.	TRBV5-4	TGTGCCAGCAGCACAGAAGGTGGCGCCGCGGGAGAAAAACTGTTTTTT	CASSTEGGAAGEKLFF
.	TRBJ2-5	TRBD1	TRBV7-9	TGTGCCAGCAGCTTCTATCCGCCGGACAGGTCACAAGAGACCCAGTACTTC	CASSFYPPDRSQETQYF